The 3 T cell receptor beta chains presented below share a single source sample, sequenced in a study of blood T cells in healthy people across ages. A sample-barcoded 5' primer and a J-beta primer mix were used in a second PCR of about 6 to 11 cycles. From the 5' RACE reads, TCRdb called clonotypes with MiXCR, one entry per CDR3 protein. The table has some 800,000 distinct CDR3 sequences, under 45% seen once. The material sequenced was blood. Source of these receptors: a man aged 60-69 years in good health.

This clonotype was observed a few times. This rearrangement joins TRBV7-9 to TRBJ1-2, with TRBD1 identical over 9 bases. The V and J ends lost 5 bases and 7 bases, in that order; junction bases with no gene match: 11. The CDR3 spans 15 residues. Germline V CDR1 and CDR2: SEHNR, FQNEAQ (reference sequence). CDR3 sequence: CASSQSGQGTAGYTF. DNA for the CDR3: TGTGCCAGCAGCCAATCAGGACAGGGGACGGCTGGCTACACCTTC.

This rearrangement joins TRBV4-1 to TRBJ2-5; TRBD1 matches at 7 bases. V shed 3 bases and J 11 bases; nucleotides not matched to a gene: 15. This CDR3 comprises 15 residues. Germline values: CDR1 MGHRA, CDR2 YSYEKL. The CDR3 DNA reads TGCGCCAGCAGCCACCCAGGGACAGCCCCCACGGAGCAGTACTTC. Translation gives CASSHPGTAPTEQYF.

This clonotype has just one count. The chain employs TRBV20-1 and TRBJ1-1, with a possible D match to TRBD1 (6 bases). In germline, CDR1 is DFQATT, CDR2 SNEGSKA (reference sequence). V gave up 5 bases and J gave up 4 bases, with 11 bases separating them. The CDR3 spans 12 residues. The chain's CDR3 is CSAGGGGTEAFF. The CDR3 DNA reads TGCAGTGCTGGGGGGGGCGGCACTGAAGCTTTCTTT.